Listed below are T cell receptor beta chains from one sample, sequenced in a study of CD8 T cells in ankylosing spondylitis. TCRdb re-called the 5' RACE reads through MiXCR, storing one row per CDR3 protein. This table has around 770,000 distinct CDR3 sequences, over 9.5% appearing once. The sample consisted of blood, either unsorted or a sorted T cell fraction (not recorded which). These receptors all come from a male donor with ankylosing spondylitis. Both conserved end residues are part of each CDR3. D genes are given only for firm matches. Not every row has a clone size; where given, it reads once, few, many or a size class.

v_gene,j_gene,d_gene,abundance,CDR3nt,CDR3aa
TRBV6-5,TRBJ1-1,-,-,TGTGCCAGCAGTTACCGTATACCGAACACTGAAGCTTTCTTT,CASSYRIPNTEAFF
TRBV20-1,TRBJ1-6,-,few,TGCAGTGCTAGAGATCCCGGGGACTTT,CSARDPGDF
TRBV7-6,TRBJ1-1,TRBD1,many,TGTGCCAGCAGAGACAGGGGGCGGAACACTGAAGCTTTCTTT,CASRDRGRNTEAFF
TRBV5-1,TRBJ2-6,-,-,TGCGCCACAAAGCGGACTGGGGCCAACGTCCTGACTTTC,CATKRTGANVLTF
TRBV30,TRBJ2-2,-,-,TGTGCCTGGAGTGCTAGCTTCACCGGGGAGCTGTTTTTT,CAWSASFTGELFF
TRBV5-1,TRBJ1-1,-,many,TGCGCCAGCAGCTTGGATCTTCGGAACACTGAAGCTTTCTTT,CASSLDLRNTEAFF
TRBV7-2,TRBJ2-5,TRBD1,many,TGTGCCAGCAGCTTAGGGGACAGGGCAGTTTGGGAGACCCAGTACTTC,CASSLGDRAVWETQYF
TRBV21-1,TRBJ1-6,-,-,TGTGCCAGCAGCAACTACAGGGCCTTTTATAATTCACCCCTCCACTTT,CASSNYRAFYNSPLHF
TRBV11-2,TRBJ2-7,-,-,TGTGCCAGCAGCCGCCTTGGGAGAGGCTACGAGCAGTACTTC,CASSRLGRGYEQYF
TRBV4-3,TRBJ2-6,-,-,TGCGCCAGCAGCCAAGATTACCCCCTCACCTCTGGGGCCAACGTCCTGACTTTC,CASSQDYPLTSGANVLTF
TRBV5-1,TRBJ2-1,TRBD2,-,TGCGCCAGCAGCCCGGTACGGACTAGCGGGAGCCTAGGCAATAAGGAGCAGTTCTTC,CASSPVRTSGSLGNKEQFF
TRBV10-3,TRBJ1-2,TRBD1,many,TGTGCCATCAGTGAGTGGGGGACAGATAAAGGCTACACCTTC,CAISEWGTDKGYTF
TRBV11-2,TRBJ2-7,-,-,TGTGCCAGCAGCAAAAGGGGCGGGACGGCTTACTACGAGCAGTACTTC,CASSKRGGTAYYEQYF
TRBV29-1,TRBJ2-3,-,-,TGCAGCGTCGGAATAGGTAGCAGCACAGATACGCAGTATTTT,CSVGIGSSTDTQYF
TRBV5-1,TRBJ1-2,-,few,TGCGCCAGCAGGTTACTCGACTATGGCTACACCTTC,CASRLLDYGYTF
TRBV18,TRBJ2-7,TRBD2,-,TGTGCCAGCTCACCTTTGGGCGGGAGGACAGTTAACTACGAGCAGTACTTC,CASSPLGGRTVNYEQYF
TRBV5-1,TRBJ2-7,TRBD2,-,TGCGCCAGCAGCTTGGAGGGAGGGCCGGATTACGAGCAGTACTTC,CASSLEGGPDYEQYF
TRBV28,TRBJ1-1,-,few,TGTGCCAGCAGTTCGGGGGGGAGAGGACAGATGAACACTGAAGCTTTCTTT,CASSSGGRGQMNTEAFF
TRBV6-1,TRBJ1-2,-,-,TGTGCCAGCAGCCCCGGGGGGGCGCGGGGCTACACCTTC,CASSPGGARGYTF
TRBV3-1,TRBJ2-3,-,-,TGTGCCAGCAGCTCCGAAGGCGGTGGGGCAGATACGCAGTATTTT,CASSSEGGGADTQYF
TRBV11-1,TRBJ2-5,TRBD2,-,TGTGCCAGCAGCTTAGGACTAGCGGGAGATTGGAGACAAGAGACCCAGTACTTC,CASSLGLAGDWRQETQYF
TRBV4-3,TRBJ2-7,-,-,TGCGCCAGCAGCCAAGATAGGTGGGCGTACTCCTACGAGCAGTACTTC,CASSQDRWAYSYEQYF
TRBV18,TRBJ2-6,TRBD1,few,TGTGCCAGCTCAGAAGGACAGGGGTCCTCTGGGGCCAACGTCCTGACTTTC,CASSEGQGSSGANVLTF
TRBV20-1,TRBJ2-5,TRBD2,-,TGCAGTGCTTTGACGGGACTAGCTCGGGAGACCCAGTACTTC,CSALTGLARETQYF
TRBV4-2,TRBJ2-2,TRBD2,few,TGTGCCAGCAGCCTCATCCCCGGACTAGCGGGAGATGGCGGGGAGCTGTTTTTT,CASSLIPGLAGDGGELFF
TRBV30,TRBJ1-2,-,few,TGTGCCTGGGGAATGGACGAGTTCTACCCTCACTTC,CAWGMDEFYPHF
TRBV5-1,TRBJ1-4,-,few,TGCGCCAGCAGCTTGGTGGAGGGGGCTAATGAAAAACTGTTTTTT,CASSLVEGANEKLFF
TRBV20-1,TRBJ1-2,-,many,TGCAGTGCTAGGGCAGGGATCGAAGGCTACACCTTC,CSARAGIEGYTF
TRBV29-1,TRBJ1-2,TRBD1,-,TGCAGCGTTGTCCACCGGGGACAGGGTCCTGGCTACACCTTC,CSVVHRGQGPGYTF
TRBV12-3/TRBV12-4,TRBJ2-7,-,many,TGTGCCAGCAGTTCGACCCTCACAGGTAGAAGGTCCTACGAGCAGTACTTC,CASSSTLTGRRSYEQYF
TRBV20-1,TRBJ2-1,-,-,TGCAGTGCTAGTCAGTCCGGTTACTACAATGAGCAGTTCTTC,CSASQSGYYNEQFF
TRBV6-6,TRBJ2-5,-,few,TGTGCCAGCAGAGGGGGGGGTGAAGAGACCCAGTACTTC,CASRGGGEETQYF
TRBV29-1,TRBJ2-2,TRBD2,many,TGCAGCGTTAAGGGTAGCGGGAGCGGCGGGGAGCTGTTTTTT,CSVKGSGSGGELFF